The 2 T cell receptor beta chains below were found in one sample sequenced in a study of T cell responses to AZD1222 COVID-19 vaccine. Profiled with immunoSEQ multiplex PCR; TCRdb holds only in-frame clones, not every one. The sample has about 150,000 clones, about 88% seen once. The material sequenced was peripheral blood, taken on day 0 of AZD1222 vaccination. All receptors come from an adult in good health.

The J gene is TRBJ1-3, the V gene TRBV19; 8 bases agree with TRBD1. Germline CDR1 LNHDA, CDR2 SQIVND (reference sequence). This CDR3 contains 15 residues. The J segment lost 2 bases and the V segment lost 4 bases, leaving 4 bases of the junction unmatched. The CDR3 is CASSTTGGAGNTIYF. The CDR3 bases are TGTGCCAGTAGTACAACAGGGGGTGCTGGAAACACCATATATTTT.

This clone was observed a handful of times. This same CDR3 is encoded by further DNA sequences in the sample. This sequence joins TRBV5-1 and TRBJ1-1; the D gene is possibly TRBD1 (6 bases). The V gene lost 0 bases and the J gene lost 1 base, with 10 bases spanning the gap. Per germline, CDR1 SGHRS and CDR2 YFSETQ. The CDR3 is made up of 15 amino acids. The CDR3: CASSLDRGANTEAFF. The CDR3 region has the DNA TGCGCCAGCAGCTTGGATCGGGGGGCGAACACTGAAGCTTTCTTT.